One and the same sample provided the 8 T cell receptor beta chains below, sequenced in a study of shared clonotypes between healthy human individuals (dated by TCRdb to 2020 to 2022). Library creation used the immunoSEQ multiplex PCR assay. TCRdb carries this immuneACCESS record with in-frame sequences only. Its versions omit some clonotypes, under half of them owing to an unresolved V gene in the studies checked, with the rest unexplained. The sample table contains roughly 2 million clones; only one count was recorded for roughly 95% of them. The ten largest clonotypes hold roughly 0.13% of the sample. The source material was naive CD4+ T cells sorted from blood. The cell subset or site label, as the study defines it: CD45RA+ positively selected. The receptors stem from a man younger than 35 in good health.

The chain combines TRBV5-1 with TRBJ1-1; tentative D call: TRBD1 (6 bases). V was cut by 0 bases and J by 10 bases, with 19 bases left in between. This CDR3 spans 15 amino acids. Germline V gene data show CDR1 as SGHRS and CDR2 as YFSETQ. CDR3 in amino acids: CASSLGDTRSATAFF. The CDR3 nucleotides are TGCGCCAGCAGCTTGGGGGACACCCGTTCGGCGACAGCTTTCTTT.

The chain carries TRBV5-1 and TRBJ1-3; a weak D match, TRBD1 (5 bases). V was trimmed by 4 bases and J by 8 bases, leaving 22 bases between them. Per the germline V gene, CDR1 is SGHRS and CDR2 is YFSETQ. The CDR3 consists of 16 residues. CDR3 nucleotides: TGCGCCAGCAGCGTCCCGCCGGGACCGTTGGGAGACACCATATATTTT. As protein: CASSVPPGPLGDTIYF.

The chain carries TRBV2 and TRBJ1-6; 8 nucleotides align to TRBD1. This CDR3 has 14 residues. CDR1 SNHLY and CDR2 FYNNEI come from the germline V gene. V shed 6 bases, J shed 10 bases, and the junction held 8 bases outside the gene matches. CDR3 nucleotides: TGTGCCAGCAGGGAGACAGGGGACCAATCACCCCTCCACTTT. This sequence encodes CASRETGDQSPLHF. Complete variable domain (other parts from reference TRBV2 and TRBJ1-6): EPEVTQTPSHQVTQMGQEVILRCVPISNHLYFYWYRQILGQKVEFLVSFYNNEISEKSEIFDDQFSVERPDGSNFTLKIRSTKLEDSAMYFCASRETGDQSPLHFGNGTRLTVT.

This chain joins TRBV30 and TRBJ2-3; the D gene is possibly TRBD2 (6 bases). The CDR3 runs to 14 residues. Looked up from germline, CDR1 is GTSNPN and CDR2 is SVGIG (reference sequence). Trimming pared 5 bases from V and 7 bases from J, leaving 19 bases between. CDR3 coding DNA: TGTGCCTGGGGGGGAGGTACCGCAGTGCATACGCAGTATTTT. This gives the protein CAWGGGTAVHTQYF.

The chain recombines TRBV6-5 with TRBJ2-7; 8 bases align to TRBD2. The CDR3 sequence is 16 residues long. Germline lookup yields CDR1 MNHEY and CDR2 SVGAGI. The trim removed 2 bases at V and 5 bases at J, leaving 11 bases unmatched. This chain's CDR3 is CASSYTDLAGLDEQYF. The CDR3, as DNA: TGTGCCAGCAGTTACACGGATTTAGCGGGATTAGACGAGCAGTACTTC.

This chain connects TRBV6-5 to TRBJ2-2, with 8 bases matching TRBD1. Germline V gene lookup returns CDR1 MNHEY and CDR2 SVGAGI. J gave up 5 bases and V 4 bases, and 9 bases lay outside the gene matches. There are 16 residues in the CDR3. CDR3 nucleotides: TGTGCCAGCAGTTCCGCGACAGGGGCGCGGACCGGGGAGCTGTTTTTT. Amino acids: CASSSATGARTGELFF.

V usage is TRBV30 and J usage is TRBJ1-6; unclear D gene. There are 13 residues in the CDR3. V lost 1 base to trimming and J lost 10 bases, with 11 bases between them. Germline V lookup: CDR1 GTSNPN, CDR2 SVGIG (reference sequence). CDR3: CAWSAAGVSPLHF. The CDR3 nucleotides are TGTGCCTGGAGTGCGGCCGGGGTCTCACCCCTCCACTTT.

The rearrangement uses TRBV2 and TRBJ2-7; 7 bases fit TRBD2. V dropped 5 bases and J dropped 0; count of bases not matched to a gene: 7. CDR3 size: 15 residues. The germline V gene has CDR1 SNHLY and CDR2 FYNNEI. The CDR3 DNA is TGTGCCAGCAGTTCGGGGCGGGGGAGCTCCTACGAGCAGTACTTC. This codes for CASSSGRGSSYEQYF.